The 17 T cell receptor beta chains below come from one sample, sequenced in a study of blood T cell repertoires in COVID-19. The table came from immunoSEQ multiplex PCR; TCRdb's copy has only in-frame clones and leaves some out. The data contain roughly 280,000 clones, 70% to 90% of them singletons. What was sequenced was peripheral blood. The receptors here all came from a man between 60 and 70 years old who had recovered from COVID-19.

This chain connects TRBV28 to TRBJ1-4, with no clear D. The CDR3 sequence is 15 residues long. Germline V gene data show CDR1 as MDHEN and CDR2 as SYDVKM. Trimming took off 3 bases at V and 0 bases at J, with 8 bases between the two ends. The DNA of the CDR3 is TGTGCCAGCAGTTTCCCCGGGACAACTAATGAAAAACTGTTTTTT. Its translation: CASSFPGTTNEKLFF.

The chain joins TRBV6-5 to TRBJ2-7; 7 bases are shared with TRBD2. Trimming cost V 4 bases and J 2 bases; bases outside gene matches: 5. The CDR3 is 14 residues long. Germline CDR1 and CDR2: MNHEY and SVGAGI. CDR3 region: CASSLGGSTYEQYF. The CDR3 coding sequence is TGTGCCAGCAGTTTGGGGGGGTCAACCTACGAGCAGTACTTC.

The chain has TRBV5-5 and TRBJ2-3, with D possibly matching TRBD2 (7 bases). This CDR3 spans 15 amino acids. Germline V lookup: CDR1 SGHKS, CDR2 YYEKEE (reference sequence). Trimming removed 1 base at V and 4 bases at J, with 13 bases between. CDR3 amino acids: CASSLLGGHSDTQYF. The CDR3 DNA reads as TGTGCCAGCAGCTTGCTCGGGGGGCACTCAGATACGCAGTATTTT.

The CDR3 sequence: CASSPDRGREKLFF. The CDR3 nucleotides are TGTGCCAGCAGCCCGGACAGGGGTAGAGAAAAACTGTTTTTT. This chain connects TRBV5-6 to TRBJ1-4, with 9 bases lining up with TRBD1. V shed 4 bases and J 8 bases; nucleotides not matched to a gene: 6. The CDR3 sequence is 14 residues long. CDR1 and CDR2 from the germline V gene are SGHDT and YYEEEE.

As regards this clone: Additional DNA sequences in this sample encode the identical CDR3. This chain links TRBV18 with TRBJ2-2, with a weak D call TRBD1 (5 bases). CDR1 and CDR2 (germline): KGHSH, LQKENI. The CDR3 contains 16 residues. The V end lost 0 bases, the J end lost 3 bases, and 11 bases lay between the germline ends. The DNA for the CDR3 is TGTGCCAGCTCACCACCTGAAGGGGCTTACACCGGGGAGCTGTTTTTT. Its translation is CASSPPEGAYTGELFF. The variable domain in full, with the rest retrieved from reference TRBV18 and TRBJ2-2, is NAGVMQNPRHLVRRRGQEARLRCSPMKGHSHVYWYRQLPEEGLKFMVYLQKENIIDESGMPKERFSAEFPKEGPSILRIQQVVRGDSAAYFCASSPPEGAYTGELFFGEGSRLTVL.

The chain is built from TRBV7-9 and TRBJ1-4, with unresolved D. Germline CDR1 is SEHNR and CDR2 is FQNEAQ (reference sequence). V lost 5 bases and J lost 8, with 18 bases in between. This CDR3 contains 15 residues. CDR3 sequence: CASSLRRGWREKLFF. DNA of the CDR3: TGTGCCAGCAGCCTCCGGCGGGGTTGGCGCGAAAAACTGTTTTTT.

The V gene is TRBV2, the J gene TRBJ2-1; 7 bases agree with TRBD1. V lost 6 bases to trimming and J lost 4 bases; unmatched junction nucleotides: 3. CDR1 and CDR2 (germline): SNHLY, FYNNEI. The CDR3 loop spans 13 amino acids. This CDR3 reads CASREGQYNEQFF. The DNA of the CDR3 is TGTGCCAGCAGAGAGGGACAGTACAATGAGCAGTTCTTC.

This chain joins TRBV7-8 and TRBJ1-1, with a possible D match to TRBD1 (5 bases). Germline values: CDR1 SGHVS, CDR2 FQNEAQ. V lost 1 base to trimming and J lost 0 bases, with 6 bases between them. The CDR3 covers 14 residues. The CDR3 sequence is CASSLGQLNTEAFF. In DNA, the CDR3 is TGTGCCAGCAGCTTAGGACAGCTGAACACTGAAGCTTTCTTT.

The chain combines TRBV13 with TRBJ2-2, with D possibly matching TRBD2 (5 bases). The ends were cut back, 6 bases at V and 4 bases at J, with 12 bases in the middle. Germline V gene lookup returns CDR1 PRHDT and CDR2 FYEKMQ (reference sequence). The CDR3 is made up of 14 amino acids. The CDR3 bases are TGTGCCAGCAGGACTATAGTAGGCACCGGGGAGCTGTTTTTT. Residues: CASRTIVGTGELFF. The full variable domain, completed using reference TRBV13 and TRBJ2-2, is AAGVIQSPRHLIKEKRETATLKCYPIPRHDTVYWYQQGPGQDPQFLISFYEKMQSDKGSIPDRFSAQQFSDYHSELNMSSLELGDSALYFCASRTIVGTGELFFGEGSRLTVL.

The chain employs TRBV9 and TRBJ2-2; TRBD2 matches 12 bases. Germline V gene sequence: CDR1 SGDLS, CDR2 YYNGEE. This CDR3 is built from 17 residues. V trimming: 4 bases; J trimming: 6 bases; junction bases outside the gene matches: 10. CDR3 sequence: CASSILAGGLSAGELFF. The CDR3 bases are TGTGCCAGCAGCATCCTAGCGGGGGGGCTTTCGGCCGGGGAGCTGTTTTTT. The variable domain in full, with the rest retrieved from reference TRBV9 and TRBJ2-2, is DSGVTQTPKHLITATGQRVTLRCSPRSGDLSVYWYQQSLDQGLQFLIQYYNGEERAKGNILERFSAQQFPDLHSELNLSSLELGDSALYFCASSILAGGLSAGELFFGEGSRLTVL.

The chain uses TRBV7-3 and TRBJ2-7, with D possibly being TRBD2 (6 bases). The germline CDR1 and CDR2 sequences are SGHTA and FQGTGA. V was pared by 0 bases and J by 4 bases, with 7 bases between. CDR3 length: 13 residues. The CDR3: CASSLTGGYEQYF. The CDR3 DNA is TGTGCCAGCAGCTTAACGGGGGGATACGAGCAGTACTTC.

This clone occurred a few times. The chain links TRBV30 to TRBJ2-2; D perhaps matches TRBD1 (6 bases). This CDR3 has 14 amino acids. Germline V lookup: CDR1 GTSNPN, CDR2 SVGIG (reference sequence). The V end lost 1 base, the J end lost 4 bases, and 10 bases lay between the germline ends. CDR3 in DNA: TGTGCCTGGAGTGCACAGGGTGTCACCGGGGAGCTGTTTTTT. Its protein product is CAWSAQGVTGELFF.

V is TRBV5-5 and J is TRBJ2-3, with 8 bases matching TRBD2. The CDR3 contains 19 residues. The V segment lost 3 bases and the J segment 0 bases; nucleotides outside the gene matches: 15. Germline CDR1 is SGHKS and CDR2 is YYEKEE (reference sequence). CDR3 loop: CASSSIRQLAASSTDTQYF. The CDR3 DNA follows: TGTGCCAGCAGCTCGATACGCCAACTAGCGGCCTCTAGCACAGATACGCAGTATTTT.

CDR3 residues: CASSTPLAGGGYNEQFF. The CDR3 coding sequence is TGTGCCAGCAGTACTCCGTTAGCGGGAGGGGGGTACAATGAGCAGTTCTTC. The J gene is TRBJ2-1, the V gene TRBV2; the match to TRBD2 covers 11 bases. V lost 5 bases, J lost 4 bases, and 10 bases stayed unmatched. The germline V gene has CDR1 SNHLY and CDR2 FYNNEI. This CDR3 has 17 amino acids.

The CDR3 is CASSVPGQGRTEAFF. The CDR3 nucleotides read TGTGCCAGCAGTGTTCCGGGACAGGGGCGGACTGAAGCTTTCTTT. This chain connects TRBV27 to TRBJ1-1, with TRBD1 matching over 10 bases. Germline trimming cut 5 bases from V and 5 bases from J; bases unmatched to any gene: 8. Looked up from germline, CDR1 is MNHEY and CDR2 is SMNVEV (reference sequence). There are 15 residues in the CDR3.

The genes are TRBV4-2 and TRBJ2-7; 7 bases map to TRBD1. The length of the CDR3 is 14 residues. Unmatched junction bases numbered 7, after V lost 4 bases and J lost 4 bases. Germline V gene sequence: CDR1 LGHNA, CDR2 YNFKEQ. In DNA form, the CDR3 reads TGTGCCAGCAGCCGGAGAAGGACAGGTTACGAGCAGTACTTC. Its translation: CASSRRRTGYEQYF.

The chain combines TRBV5-1 with TRBJ2-2; D not certain. Trimming shortened V by 2 bases and J by 5 bases, and 7 bases separated the two germline ends. Germline V gives CDR1 SGHRS, CDR2 YFSETQ. CDR3 length: 13 residues. The chain's CDR3 is CASSFGWTGELFF. As DNA, the CDR3 is TGCGCCAGCAGCTTCGGGTGGACCGGGGAGCTGTTTTTT.